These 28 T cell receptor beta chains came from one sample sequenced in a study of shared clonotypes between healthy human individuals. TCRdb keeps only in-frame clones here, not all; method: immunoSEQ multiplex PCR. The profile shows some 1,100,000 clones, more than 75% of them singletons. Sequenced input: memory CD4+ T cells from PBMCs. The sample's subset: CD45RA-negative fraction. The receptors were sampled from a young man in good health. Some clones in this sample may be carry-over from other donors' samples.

DNA of the CDR3: TGTGCCAGCCCAGGACTAGCGGGAGGGCCCCAAGAGACCCAGTACTTC. Translating gives CASPGLAGGPQETQYF. The V call is TRBV18, the J call TRBJ2-5; TRBD2 matches at 15 bases. The V and J ends lost 8 bases and 1 base, in that order; junction bases with no gene match: 5. The CDR3 spans 16 residues. CDR1 KGHSH and CDR2 LQKENI come from the germline V gene.

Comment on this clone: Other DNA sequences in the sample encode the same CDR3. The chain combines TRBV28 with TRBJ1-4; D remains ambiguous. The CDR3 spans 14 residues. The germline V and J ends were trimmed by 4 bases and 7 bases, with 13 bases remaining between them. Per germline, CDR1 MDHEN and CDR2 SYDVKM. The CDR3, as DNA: TGTGCCAGCAGTTCGGACGGAGGCGGTGAAAAACTGTTTTTT. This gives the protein CASSSDGGGEKLFF.

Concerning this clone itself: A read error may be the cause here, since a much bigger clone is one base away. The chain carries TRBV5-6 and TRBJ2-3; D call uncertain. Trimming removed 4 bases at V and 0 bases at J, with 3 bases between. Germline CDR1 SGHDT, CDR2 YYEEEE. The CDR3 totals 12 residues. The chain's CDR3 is CASSLSTDTQYF. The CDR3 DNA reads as TGTGCCAGCAGCCTTAGCACAGATACGCAGTATTTT.

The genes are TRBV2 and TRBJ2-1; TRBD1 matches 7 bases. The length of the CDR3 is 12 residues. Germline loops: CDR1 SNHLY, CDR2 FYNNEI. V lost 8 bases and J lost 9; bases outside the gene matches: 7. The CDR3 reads CASDRQGGEQFF. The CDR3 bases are TGTGCCAGCGATAGACAGGGTGGTGAGCAGTTCTTC.

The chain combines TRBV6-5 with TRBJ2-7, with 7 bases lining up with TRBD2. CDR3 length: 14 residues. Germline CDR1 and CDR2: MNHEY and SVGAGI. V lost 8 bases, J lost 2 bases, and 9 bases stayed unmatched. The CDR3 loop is CASAQGGGTYEQYF. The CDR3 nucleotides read TGTGCCAGCGCTCAAGGCGGGGGAACCTACGAGCAGTACTTC.

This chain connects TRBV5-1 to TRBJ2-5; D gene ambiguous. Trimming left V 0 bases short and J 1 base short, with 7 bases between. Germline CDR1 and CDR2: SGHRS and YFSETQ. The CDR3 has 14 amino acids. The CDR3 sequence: CASSLVASQETQYF. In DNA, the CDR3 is TGCGCCAGCAGCTTGGTGGCAAGCCAAGAGACCCAGTACTTC.

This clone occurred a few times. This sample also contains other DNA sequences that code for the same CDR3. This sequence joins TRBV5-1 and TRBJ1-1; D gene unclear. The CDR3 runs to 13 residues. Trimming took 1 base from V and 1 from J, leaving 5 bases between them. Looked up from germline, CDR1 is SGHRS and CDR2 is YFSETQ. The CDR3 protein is CASSLQGNTEAFF. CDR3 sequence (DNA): TGCGCCAGCAGCTTGCAAGGGAACACTGAAGCTTTCTTT.

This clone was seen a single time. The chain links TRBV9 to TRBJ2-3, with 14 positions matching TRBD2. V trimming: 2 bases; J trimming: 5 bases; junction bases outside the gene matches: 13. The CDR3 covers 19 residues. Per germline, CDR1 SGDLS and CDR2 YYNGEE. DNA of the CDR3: TGTGCCAGCAGCGTGGACCATGGGACTAGCGGGAGTGCGGAAGATACGCAGTATTTT. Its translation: CASSVDHGTSGSAEDTQYF.

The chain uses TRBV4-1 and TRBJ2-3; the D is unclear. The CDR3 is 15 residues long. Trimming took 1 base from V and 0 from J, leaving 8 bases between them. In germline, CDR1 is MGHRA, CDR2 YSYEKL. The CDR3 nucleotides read TGCGCCAGCAGCCAAGTTAGCTATAGCACAGATACGCAGTATTTT. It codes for CASSQVSYSTDTQYF.

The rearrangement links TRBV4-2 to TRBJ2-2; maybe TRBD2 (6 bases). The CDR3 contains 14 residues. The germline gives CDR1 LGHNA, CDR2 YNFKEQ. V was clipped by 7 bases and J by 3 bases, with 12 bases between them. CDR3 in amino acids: CASTTIADTGELFF. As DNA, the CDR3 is TGTGCCAGCACTACCATAGCGGACACCGGGGAGCTGTTTTTT.

The DNA of the CDR3 is TGTGCCAGCACGGACAGAACCCAAGAGACCCAGTACTTC. Translated, it gives CASTDRTQETQYF. This rearrangement joins TRBV28 to TRBJ2-5, with D possibly being TRBD1 (6 bases). From germline, CDR1 is MDHEN and CDR2 SYDVKM. This CDR3 region has 13 residues. The V gene lost 7 bases and the J gene lost 1 base, with 10 bases spanning the gap.

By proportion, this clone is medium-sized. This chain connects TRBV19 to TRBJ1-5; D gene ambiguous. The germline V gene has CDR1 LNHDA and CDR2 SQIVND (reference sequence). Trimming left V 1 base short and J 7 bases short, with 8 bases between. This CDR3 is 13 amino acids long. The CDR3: CASSIGRPQPQHF. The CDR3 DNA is TGTGCCAGTAGTATAGGTAGACCGCAGCCCCAGCATTTT.

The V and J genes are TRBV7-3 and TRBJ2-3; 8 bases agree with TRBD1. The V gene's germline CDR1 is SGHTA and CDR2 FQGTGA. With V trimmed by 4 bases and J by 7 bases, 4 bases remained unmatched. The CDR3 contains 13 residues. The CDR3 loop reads CASSSDRGHTQYF. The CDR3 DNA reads TGTGCCAGCAGCTCCGACAGGGGTCATACGCAGTATTTT. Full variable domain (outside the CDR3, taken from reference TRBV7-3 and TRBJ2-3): GAGVSQTPSNKVTEKGKYVELRCDPISGHTALYWYRQSLGQGPEFLIYFQGTGAADDSGLPNDRFFAVRPEGSVSTLKIQRTERGDSAVYLCASSSDRGHTQYFGPGTRLTVL.

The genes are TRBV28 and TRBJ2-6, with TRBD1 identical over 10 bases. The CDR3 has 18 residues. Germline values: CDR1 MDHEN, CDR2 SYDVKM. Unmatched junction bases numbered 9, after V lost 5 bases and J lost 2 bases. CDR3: CASSNRPGQGTGANVLTF. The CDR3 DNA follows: TGTGCCAGCAGTAATCGTCCGGGACAGGGGACTGGGGCCAACGTCCTGACTTTC. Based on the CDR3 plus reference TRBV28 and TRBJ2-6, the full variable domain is DVKVTQSSRYLVKRTGEKVFLECVQDMDHENMFWYRQDPGLGLRLIYFSYDVKMKEKGDIPEGYSVSREKKERFSLILESASTNQTSMYLCASSNRPGQGTGANVLTFGAGSRLTVL.

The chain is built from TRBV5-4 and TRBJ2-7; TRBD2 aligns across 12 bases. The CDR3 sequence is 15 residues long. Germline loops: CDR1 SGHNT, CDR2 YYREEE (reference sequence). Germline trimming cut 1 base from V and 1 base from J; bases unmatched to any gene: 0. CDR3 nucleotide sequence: TGTGCCAGCAGCTTGACTAGCGGGAGGTCCTACGAGCAGTACTTC. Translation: CASSLTSGRSYEQYF.

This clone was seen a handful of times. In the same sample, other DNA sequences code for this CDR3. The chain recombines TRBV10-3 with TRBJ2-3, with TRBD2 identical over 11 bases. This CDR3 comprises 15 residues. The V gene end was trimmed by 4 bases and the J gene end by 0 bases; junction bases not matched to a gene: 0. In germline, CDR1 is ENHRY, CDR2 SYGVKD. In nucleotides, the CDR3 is TGTGCCATCAGTGGGACTAGCGGGAGCACAGATACGCAGTATTTT. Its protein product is CAISGTSGSTDTQYF.

CDR3 sequence reads: CASGVGEYTEAFF. CDR3 nucleotides: TGCGCCAGCGGCGTGGGGGAGTACACTGAAGCTTTCTTT. The V and J genes are TRBV5-1 and TRBJ1-1, with a weak D call TRBD1 (5 bases). The length of the CDR3 is 13 residues. Between the trimmed V and J ends, which lost 7 bases and 3 bases, there was a span of 13 bases. The germline gives CDR1 SGHRS, CDR2 YFSETQ.

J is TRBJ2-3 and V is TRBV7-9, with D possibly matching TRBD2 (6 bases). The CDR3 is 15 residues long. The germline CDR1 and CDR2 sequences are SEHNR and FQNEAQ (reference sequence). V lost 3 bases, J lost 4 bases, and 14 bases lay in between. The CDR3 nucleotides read TGTGCCAGCAGCTTGGGAACTAGGGACTCAGATACGCAGTATTTT. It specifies CASSLGTRDSDTQYF.

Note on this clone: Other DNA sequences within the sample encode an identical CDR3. The CDR3 here is CASLSSTDTQYF. CDR3 bases: TGTGCCAGCCTTTCTAGCACAGATACGCAGTATTTT. The genes are TRBV28 and TRBJ2-3; no clear D gene. Between the trimmed V and J ends, which lost 8 bases and 0 bases, there was a span of 6 bases. CDR1 MDHEN and CDR2 SYDVKM come from the germline V gene. This CDR3 has 12 residues.

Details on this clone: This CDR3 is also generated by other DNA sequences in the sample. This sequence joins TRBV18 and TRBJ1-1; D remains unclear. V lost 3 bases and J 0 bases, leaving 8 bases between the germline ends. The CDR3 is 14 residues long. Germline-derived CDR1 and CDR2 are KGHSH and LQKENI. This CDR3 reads CASSPTGLNTEAFF. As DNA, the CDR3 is TGTGCCAGCTCACCGACCGGATTGAACACTGAAGCTTTCTTT.

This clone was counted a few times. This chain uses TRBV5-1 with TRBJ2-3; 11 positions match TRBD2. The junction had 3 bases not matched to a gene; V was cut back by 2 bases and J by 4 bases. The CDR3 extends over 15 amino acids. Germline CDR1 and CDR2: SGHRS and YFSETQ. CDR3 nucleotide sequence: TGCGCCAGCAGCTTAGGACTAGCGGGTTCAGATACGCAGTATTTT. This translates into CASSLGLAGSDTQYF.

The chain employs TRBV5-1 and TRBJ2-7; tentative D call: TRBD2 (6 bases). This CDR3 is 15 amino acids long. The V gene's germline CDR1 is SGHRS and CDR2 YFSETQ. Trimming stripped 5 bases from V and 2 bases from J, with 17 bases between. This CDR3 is CASREAWDSAYEQYF. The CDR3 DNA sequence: TGCGCCAGCAGAGAGGCGTGGGACTCCGCCTACGAGCAGTACTTC.

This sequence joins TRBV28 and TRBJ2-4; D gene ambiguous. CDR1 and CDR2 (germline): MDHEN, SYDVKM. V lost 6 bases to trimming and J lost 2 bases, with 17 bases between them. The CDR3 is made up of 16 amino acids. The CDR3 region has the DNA TGTGCCAGCAGCCCCGGGCCCCAAGGGACCAAAAACATTCAGTACTTC. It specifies CASSPGPQGTKNIQYF.

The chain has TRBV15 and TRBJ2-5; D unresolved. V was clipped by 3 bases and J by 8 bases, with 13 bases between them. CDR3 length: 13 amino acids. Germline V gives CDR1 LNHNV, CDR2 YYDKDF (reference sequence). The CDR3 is CATSRETSNTQYF. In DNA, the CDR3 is TGTGCCACCAGCAGGGAGACATCGAACACCCAGTACTTC.

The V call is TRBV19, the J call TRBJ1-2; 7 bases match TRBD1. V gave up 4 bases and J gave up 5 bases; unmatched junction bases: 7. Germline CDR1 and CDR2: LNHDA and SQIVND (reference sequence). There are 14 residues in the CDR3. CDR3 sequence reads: CASSTLGTAYGYTF. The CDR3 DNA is TGTGCCAGTAGTACCCTCGGGACAGCTTATGGCTACACCTTC.

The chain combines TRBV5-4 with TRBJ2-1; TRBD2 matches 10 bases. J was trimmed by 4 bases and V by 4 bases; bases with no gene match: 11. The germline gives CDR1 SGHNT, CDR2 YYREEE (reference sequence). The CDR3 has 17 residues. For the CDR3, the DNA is TGTGCCAGCAGCACGGACCCACTAGCGGGATCTTACAATGAGCAGTTCTTC. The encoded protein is CASSTDPLAGSYNEQFF.

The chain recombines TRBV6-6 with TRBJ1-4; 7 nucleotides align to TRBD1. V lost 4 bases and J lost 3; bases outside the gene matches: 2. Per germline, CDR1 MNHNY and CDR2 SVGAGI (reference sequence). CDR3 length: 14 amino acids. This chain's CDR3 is CASSSGTANEKLFF. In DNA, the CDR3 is TGTGCCAGCAGTTCAGGGACAGCTAATGAAAAACTGTTTTTT.

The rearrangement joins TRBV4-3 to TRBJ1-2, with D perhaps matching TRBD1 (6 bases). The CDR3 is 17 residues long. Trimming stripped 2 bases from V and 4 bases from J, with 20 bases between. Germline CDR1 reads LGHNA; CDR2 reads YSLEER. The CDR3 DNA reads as TGCGCCAGCAGCCAATTAAGTAGGGACACAAATTCCTATGGCTACACCTTC. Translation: CASSQLSRDTNSYGYTF.